A selection of T cell receptor beta chains follows, all from one sample in a study of identical twins. TCRdb re-called the 5' RACE reads through MiXCR, storing one row per CDR3 protein. The table has hundreds of thousands of distinct CDR3 sequences, around 6% seen once. Material for sequencing was naive T cells sorted from blood. Receptor source: a man between 18 and 29 years old in good health. Each CDR3 is given with its conserved first and last residue. The order of the fields is D gene, clone size, J gene, V gene, CDR3 DNA, CDR3 protein. A D gene is named only where the DNA matches it firmly. Size values are once, few and many counts, or a class for expanded clones, and some rows have none.

. | many | TRBJ2-1 | TRBV12-3/TRBV12-4 | TGTGCCAGCAGAGCGGGTTCCTACAATGAGCAGTTCTTC | CASRAGSYNEQFF
TRBD2 | few | TRBJ2-1 | TRBV20-1 | TGCAGTGCTAGAGTTCCAGCGGGAGGGCCCTCGGATGAGCAGTTCTTC | CSARVPAGGPSDEQFF
TRBD2 | many | TRBJ2-3 | TRBV28 | TGTGCCAGCAGTCTTAGCGGGAGGGCCACAGATACGCAGTATTTT | CASSLSGRATDTQYF
. | many | TRBJ1-2 | TRBV20-1 | TGCAGTGCTGCCCAAACAGCATCCTATGGCTACACCTTC | CSAAQTASYGYTF
TRBD1 | . | TRBJ2-2 | TRBV27 | TGTGCCAGCAGTACGTGGACAGGGAGGCAACCCGGGGAGCTGTTTTTT | CASSTWTGRQPGELFF
. | . | TRBJ2-1 | TRBV4-3 | TGCGCCAGCAGCCCCGGGTTCGTCAATGAGCAGTTCTTC | CASSPGFVNEQFF
TRBD1 | few | TRBJ1-5 | TRBV19 | TGTGCCAGTAGAGATCCGGGACAGGGCGGGGGAAATCAGCCCCAGCATTTT | CASRDPGQGGGNQPQHF
. | few | TRBJ1-5 | TRBV20-1 | TGCAGTGCTAGTGGCGGGGTTCCCCAGCCCCAGCATTTT | CSASGGVPQPQHF
. | many | TRBJ2-7 | TRBV7-9 | TGTGCCAGCAGCTTGGCAGGGGCCCTAACCTACGAGCAGTACTTC | CASSLAGALTYEQYF
. | few | TRBJ2-3 | TRBV12-3/TRBV12-4 | TGTGCCAGCAGTTTTTGGGGTGGCACAGATACGCAGTATTTT | CASSFWGGTDTQYF
TRBD1 | many | TRBJ2-3 | TRBV5-1 | TGCGCCAGCAGGGACAGGGGGTCCACAGATACGCAGTATTTT | CASRDRGSTDTQYF
. | many | TRBJ2-1 | TRBV7-8 | TGTGCCAGCAGCTATGTGGACAATGAGCAGTTCTTC | CASSYVDNEQFF
. | . | TRBJ2-5 | TRBV5-5 | TGTGCCAGCAGCCCCCGTATCGAATGGAGGGAAATACAAGAGACCCAGTACTTC | CASSPRIEWREIQETQYF
. | many | TRBJ2-3 | TRBV5-6 | TGTGCCAGCAGCCTGACCTCCGATACGCAGTATTTT | CASSLTSDTQYF
. | few | TRBJ1-2 | TRBV7-8 | TGTGCCAGCAGCTTACGCGGGACGGGGCCGGGTGGCTACACCTTC | CASSLRGTGPGGYTF
TRBD2 | few | TRBJ2-3 | TRBV6-2/TRBV6-3 | TGTGCCAGCAGGCGACTAGCGGGGACAGTAGATACGCAGTATTTT | CASRRLAGTVDTQYF
TRBD1 | many | TRBJ2-7 | TRBV12-3/TRBV12-4 | TGTGCCAGCAGTCCCCAGGGGGTGTCCTCCTACGAGCAGTACTTC | CASSPQGVSSYEQYF
TRBD2 | few | TRBJ2-3 | TRBV28 | TGTGCCAGCAGTTTTTACAGCGGGAGGCCAGATACGCAGTATTTT | CASSFYSGRPDTQYF